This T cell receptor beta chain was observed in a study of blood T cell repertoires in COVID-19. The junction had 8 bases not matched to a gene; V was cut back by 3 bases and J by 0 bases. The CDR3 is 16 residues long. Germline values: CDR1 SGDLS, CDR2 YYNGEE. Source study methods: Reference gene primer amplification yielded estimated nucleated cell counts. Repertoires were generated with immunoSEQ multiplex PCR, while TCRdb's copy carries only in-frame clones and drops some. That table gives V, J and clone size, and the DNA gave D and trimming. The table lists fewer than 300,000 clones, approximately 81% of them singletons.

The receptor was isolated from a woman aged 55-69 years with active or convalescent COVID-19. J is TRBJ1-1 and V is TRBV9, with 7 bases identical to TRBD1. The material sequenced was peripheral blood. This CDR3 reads CASSDGKGAMNTEAFF. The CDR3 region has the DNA TGTGCCAGCAGCGACGGGAAGGGGGCGATGAACACTGAAGCTTTCTTT.